The present entry profiles one T cell receptor beta chain with its context. Its antigen is not identified. This specimen belongs to a study of cytomegalovirus exposure and HLA in healthy donors. General study results and limits: An assumption of roughly uniform sequencing depth across donors underlay the presence/absence analyses. In a later analysis, common viral pathogens appeared linked to several of the most significant clusters. An observed cluster of highly shared sequence variants was recorded as a likely sequencing artifact. Accurate prediction of HLA-A and HLA-B alleles (for most subjects) was reportedly achieved from TCR beta sequences.

PCR used 60 Vbeta primers and 13 Jbeta primers. Sequenced by immunoSEQ multiplex PCR; TCRdb stores in-frame clones only, minus some. The data show 170,000 or so clones, around 73% seen once. The sequencing input was PBMCs. This sequence was found in a man aged 60-69 years in good health and CMV-seronegative.

CDR3 in DNA: TGTGCCAGCAGCTTAGTTGGGCGTGGGGCCAACGTCCTGACTTTC. Protein: CASSLVGRGANVLTF. The chain links TRBV7-2 to TRBJ2-6, with D hard to call. The length of the CDR3 is 15 residues. Germline CDR1 is SGHTA and CDR2 is FQGNSA. The germline V and J ends were trimmed by 1 base and 3 bases, with 7 bases remaining between them.